What follows describes a single T cell receptor beta chain. The target antigen is unknown. This CDR3 region has 12 residues. The germline V gene has CDR1 KGHSH and CDR2 LQKENI. Trimming shortened V by 2 bases and J by 7 bases, and 8 bases separated the two germline ends. Genomic DNA served as template for TCR beta VDJ and CDR3 profiling. From the reads, TCRdb called clonotypes with MiXCR, one entry per CDR3 protein. The sample has about 190,000 distinct CDR3 sequences; less than 65% are singletons. This sample was included in a study of CD8+CD57+ T cells in acquired aplastic anemia. Study-wide background: Sorted CD4+ and CD8+ cells yielded DNA averaging about 3.1 ug.

Regarding the study as a whole: Common to patients and controls were twenty-nine CD8+ CDR3 sequences.

This clonotype was sampled from a human donor with severe aplastic anemia or a healthy control (not recorded which). Sequencing was done on a sample of sorted CD4+, CD8+, or CD8+CD57+ T cells (not recorded which) from PBMCs. The V call is TRBV18, the J call TRBJ1-1, with D unclear. CDR3 DNA: TGTGCCAGCTCACCAGGTGACCTTGAAGCTTTCTTT. Amino acids: CASSPGDLEAFF.